The 2 T cell receptor beta chains presented below share a single source sample, sequenced in a study of blood T cell repertoires in COVID-19. Sequencing was performed with immunoSEQ multiplex PCR; in TCRdb, only in-frame clones are kept and a portion is missing. This sample has tens of thousands of clones, with over 80% found just once. Sequencing was performed on peripheral blood. The receptors stem from a man aged 50-60 years with acute or convalescent COVID-19.

The chain is built from TRBV6-2 or TRBV6-3 and TRBJ2-5, with a possible D match to TRBD1 (6 bases). The germline CDR1 and CDR2 sequences are MNHEY and SVGEGT. Trimming took 5 bases from V and 5 from J, leaving 12 bases between them. The CDR3 is 13 amino acids. The CDR3 bases are TGTGCCAGCAGTCAACAGGGTCGGGAGACCCAGTACTTC. Protein: CASSQQGRETQYF.

The DNA for the CDR3 is TGTGCCAGCAGCCGTAGCGGGAGGGCCCCAGATACGCAGTATTTT. Translating gives CASSRSGRAPDTQYF. The chain recombines TRBV6-2 or TRBV6-3 with TRBJ2-3; 11 nucleotides agree with TRBD2. Germline lookup yields CDR1 MNHEY and CDR2 SVGEGT. The CDR3 loop spans 15 amino acids. V shed 6 bases, J shed 4 bases, and the junction held 6 bases outside the gene matches.